Shown below are 8 T cell receptor beta chains from a single sample sequenced in a study of blood T cell repertoires in COVID-19. The method was immunoSEQ multiplex PCR; TCRdb's version includes in-frame clones alone and lacks a portion of them. The sample contains some 170,000 clones, about 90% of which appear only once. The specimen was PBMCs or T cells enriched from blood (not recorded which). These receptors all stem from a human donor with acute COVID-19. The donor label of this sample is uncertain.

The chain recombines TRBV28 with TRBJ2-3; D is unresolved. CDR3 length equals 13 residues. Germline-derived CDR1 and CDR2 are MDHEN and SYDVKM. V lost 6 bases, J lost 2 bases, and 9 bases lay in between. The CDR3 reads CASRASPTDTQYF. DNA of the CDR3: TGTGCCAGCAGAGCGAGCCCCACAGATACGCAGTATTTT. The full variable domain, rest sourced from reference TRBV28 and TRBJ2-3, is DVKVTQSSRYLVKRTGEKVFLECVQDMDHENMFWYRQDPGLGLRLIYFSYDVKMKEKGDIPEGYSVSREKKERFSLILESASTNQTSMYLCASRASPTDTQYFGPGTRLTVL.

V is TRBV5-4 and J is TRBJ1-1; 8 nucleotides align to TRBD1. CDR3 length equals 14 residues. The V segment lost 0 bases and the J segment 4 bases; nucleotides outside the gene matches: 2. CDR1 and CDR2 (germline): SGHNT, YYREEE (reference sequence). CDR3 protein: CASSLDRGITEAFF. CDR3 nucleotide sequence: TGTGCCAGCAGCTTGGACAGGGGGATCACTGAAGCTTTCTTT.

The chain employs TRBV19 and TRBJ1-2; D might be TRBD1 (5 bases). The CDR3 runs 13 residues. Germline V gene lookup returns CDR1 LNHDA and CDR2 SQIVND (reference sequence). The ends were cut back, 8 bases at V and 8 bases at J, with 18 bases in the middle. The CDR3, as DNA: TGTGCCAGTCGTGGGGGGGAAGGTGAAGGCTACACCTTC. Amino acids: CASRGGEGEGYTF. The variable domain in full, completed from reference TRBV19 and TRBJ1-2, reads DGGITQSPKYLFRKEGQNVTLSCEQNLNHDAMYWYRQDPGQGLRLIYYSQIVNDFQKGDIAEGYSVSREKKESFPLTVTSAQKNPTAFYLCASRGGEGEGYTFGSGTRLTVV.

The chain uses TRBV12-5 and TRBJ2-2; D remains ambiguous. V was cut by 6 bases and J by 1 base, with 9 bases left in between. CDR1 and CDR2 (germline): LGHNT, FRNRAP. CDR3 size: 14 residues. The CDR3 spells CASGRSVNTGELFF. DNA of the CDR3: TGTGCTAGTGGCCGATCGGTGAACACCGGGGAGCTGTTTTTT.

The genes are TRBV18 and TRBJ2-6, with TRBD1 as a possible D gene (6 bases). The CDR3 covers 20 residues. In germline, CDR1 is KGHSH, CDR2 LQKENI. The V gene lost 6 bases and the J gene lost 0 bases, with 24 bases spanning the gap. This CDR3 reads CASSFVQGAKRLSGANVLTF. CDR3 coding DNA: TGTGCCAGCTCCTTCGTACAGGGCGCGAAGCGTCTCTCTGGGGCCAACGTCCTGACTTTC. Using reference TRBV18 and TRBJ2-6 for the parts outside the CDR3, the full variable domain is NAGVMQNPRHLVRRRGQEARLRCSPMKGHSHVYWYRQLPEEGLKFMVYLQKENIIDESGMPKERFSAEFPKEGPSILRIQQVVRGDSAAYFCASSFVQGAKRLSGANVLTFGAGSRLTVL.

Worth noting for this clone: The sample holds other DNA sequences that translate to the same CDR3. The chain is built from TRBV2 and TRBJ2-3; 13 nucleotides line up with TRBD2. The CDR3 sequence is 15 residues long. The V gene's germline CDR1 is SNHLY and CDR2 FYNNEI. The ends lost 6 bases at V and 6 bases at J; junction bases unmatched: 6. CDR3 sequence reads: CASSGTSGGADTQYF. The CDR3 DNA follows: TGTGCCAGCAGCGGAACTAGCGGGGGGGCGGATACGCAGTATTTT.

The chain couples TRBV5-1 to TRBJ2-1, with D perhaps matching TRBD2 (6 bases). The CDR3 loop spans 16 amino acids. The V end lost 4 bases, the J end lost 7 bases, and 21 bases lay between the germline ends. CDR1 SGHRS and CDR2 YFSETQ come from the germline V gene. The CDR3 coding sequence is TGCGCCAGCAGCCTCGGAGGGTGGGGAGAGGGGAATGAGCAGTTCTTC. Residues: CASSLGGWGEGNEQFF.

This chain links TRBV13 with TRBJ2-7, with D maybe TRBD1 (6 bases). The germline V gene has CDR1 PRHDT and CDR2 FYEKMQ (reference sequence). The CDR3 sequence is 13 residues long. V was pared by 5 bases and J by 2 bases, with 10 bases between. The CDR3 is CASSVGATYEQYF. In nucleotides, the CDR3 is TGTGCCAGCAGCGTGGGGGCAACCTACGAGCAGTACTTC.